This T cell receptor beta chain was observed in a study of blood T cell repertoires in COVID-19. Study-level background: Samples came from the United States, Italy and Spain, spanning acute and convalescent COVID-19. In each case, the material was cDNA or gDNA derived from T cells, B-cell-depleted T cells, or PBMCs.

Donors were grouped by their self-reported clinical history. In the source study's methods: Amplification from reference gene primers served as the basis for estimated nucleated cell counts. Clones were read by immunoSEQ multiplex PCR, and TCRdb kept only the in-frame ones, dropping some. The V and J calls and clone size were taken over from that table, and D and trimming were inferred from the DNA. The table lists 300,000 to 400,000 clones, roughly 85% of them singletons. The sequencing sample was made of PBMCs or T cells enriched from blood (not recorded which). This receptor was taken from a woman aged 30 to 39 who had been exposed to COVID-19.

In DNA form, the CDR3 reads TGCAGCGTTGAAGGAGGGACTAGCGGGAGGAACACCGGGGAGCTGTTTTTT. This sequence encodes CSVEGGTSGRNTGELFF. The J gene is TRBJ2-2, the V gene TRBV29-1; 14 nucleotides match TRBD2. The germline CDR1 and CDR2 sequences are SQVTM and ANQGSEA. The CDR3 is 17 residues long. Losses at the gene ends were 1 base for V and 1 base for J; bases not matched to a gene: 2.